These 12 T cell receptor beta chains originate from one sample sequenced in a study of cytomegalovirus exposure and HLA in healthy donors. Vbeta (60) and Jbeta (13) primers were used in the PCR. Here immunoSEQ multiplex PCR was the method, and the copy in TCRdb shows in-frame clones only, minus some. The table has approximately 140,000 clones, around 80% seen once; the top ten hold around 1.9%. The sequenced material came from PBMCs. The receptors derive from a middle-aged woman in good health and CMV-seronegative.

The V gene is TRBV9, the J gene TRBJ2-7, with D possibly being TRBD1 (5 bases). The length of the CDR3 is 14 residues. The germline V and J ends were trimmed by 3 bases and 5 bases, with 15 bases remaining between them. Germline V gene sequence: CDR1 SGDLS, CDR2 YYNGEE. The CDR3 DNA reads as TGTGCCAGCAGCGCGATGGGGCGAGGCGACGAGCAGTACTTC. It yields the protein CASSAMGRGDEQYF.

The genes are TRBV9 and TRBJ2-3, with 11 nucleotides matching TRBD2. The CDR3 extends over 17 amino acids. V was clipped by 0 bases and J by 5 bases; unmatched bases: 8. The V gene's germline CDR1 is SGDLS and CDR2 YYNGEE. CDR3 DNA: TGTGCCAGCAGCGTAGCGCTAGCGGGGGGAGGAATAGATACGCAGTATTTT. It codes for CASSVALAGGGIDTQYF.

V gene TRBV7-8 combines with J gene TRBJ2-7; D perhaps matches TRBD1 (7 bases). V lost 2 bases to trimming and J lost 4 bases, with 15 bases between them. The CDR3 has 15 residues. Germline V gene data show CDR1 as SGHVS and CDR2 as FQNEAQ. CDR3 region: CASSLRGDSRYEQYF. The CDR3 region has the DNA TGTGCCAGCAGCTTAAGGGGGGACAGCCGGTACGAGCAGTACTTC.

The chain combines TRBV10-3 with TRBJ2-1; possible D gene TRBD2, 5 bases. Germline-derived CDR1 and CDR2 are ENHRY and SYGVKD. This CDR3 contains 16 residues. The V end lost 2 bases, the J end lost 4 bases, and 15 bases lay between the germline ends. CDR3 residues: CAISENEGKFYNEQFF. CDR3 DNA: TGTGCCATCAGTGAGAACGAGGGAAAATTTTACAATGAGCAGTTCTTC.

This clone is a singleton in its sample. The J gene is TRBJ1-2, the V gene TRBV6-4, with 12 bases lining up with TRBD1. Germline CDR1 is MRHNA and CDR2 is SNTAGT. V was clipped by 3 bases and J by 1 base; unmatched bases: 6. The CDR3 is 17 amino acids. CDR3 DNA sequence: TGTGCCAGCAGTGATCCGGGACAGGGGGCGGTTAACTATGGCTACACCTTC. Its protein is CASSDPGQGAVNYGYTF.

This chain connects TRBV29-1 to TRBJ2-3; D is unresolved. Germline CDR1 and CDR2: SQVTM and ANQGSEA. The CDR3 extends over 13 amino acids. The V end was cut by 2 bases, the J end by 5 bases, with 11 bases between. CDR3 DNA sequence: TGCAGCGTTGAACGAATTGAGAGAGATACGCAGTATTTT. Translating it yields CSVERIERDTQYF.

The V call is TRBV2, the J call TRBJ2-2; 7 bases fit TRBD2. This CDR3 region has 15 residues. CDR1 SNHLY and CDR2 FYNNEI come from the germline V gene. The V gene end was trimmed by 6 bases and the J gene end by 2 bases; junction bases not matched to a gene: 6. CDR3 coding DNA: TGTGCCAGCAGGGCTTCAGCGGGAAACACCGGGGAGCTGTTTTTT. As protein: CASRASAGNTGELFF.

This chain joins TRBV7-8 and TRBJ1-1, with TRBD1 identical over 8 bases. Germline V gene data show CDR1 as SGHVS and CDR2 as FQNEAQ. The CDR3 is 17 residues long. V lost 0 bases, J lost 7 bases, and 13 bases stayed unmatched. Here the CDR3 reads CASSLAGGRGLKVEAFF. The CDR3 DNA reads as TGTGCCAGCAGCTTAGCCGGGGGCAGGGGGCTGAAAGTTGAAGCTTTCTTT.

As regards this clone: The sample carries other DNA sequences with the same CDR3. The chain links TRBV4-1 to TRBJ1-2; perhaps TRBD1 as D (6 bases). Germline V CDR1 and CDR2: MGHRA, YSYEKL. Between the trimmed V and J ends, which lost 0 bases and 1 base, there was a span of 9 bases. The CDR3 totals 15 residues. The CDR3: CASSQETGLNYGYTF. CDR3 DNA: TGCGCCAGCAGCCAAGAGACAGGCCTTAACTATGGCTACACCTTC.

The chain has TRBV28 and TRBJ2-1, with D unresolved. CDR1 is MDHEN and CDR2 is SYDVKM in the germline V gene. This CDR3 is built from 11 residues. The V end was cut by 10 bases, the J end by 3 bases, with 7 bases between. For the CDR3, the DNA is TGTGCCACCCGAGGCTACAATGAGCAGTTCTTC. This translates into CATRGYNEQFF.

This clone has just a few counts. J is TRBJ1-6 and V is TRBV30; D gene ambiguous. Trimming pared 1 base from V and 6 bases from J, leaving 10 bases between. The CDR3 length is 14 residues. Germline V gene lookup returns CDR1 GTSNPN and CDR2 SVGIG (reference sequence). The DNA for the CDR3 is TGTGCCTGGAGTGGGCAGGACTTTAATTCACCCCTCCACTTT. Encoded protein: CAWSGQDFNSPLHF.

V and J are TRBV18 and TRBJ2-7; TRBD1 aligns across 8 bases. The junction had 6 bases not matched to a gene; V was cut back by 3 bases and J by 2 bases. The CDR3 extends over 15 amino acids. Germline V gene lookup returns CDR1 KGHSH and CDR2 LQKENI. The CDR3 region has the DNA TGTGCCAGCTCACCGTGGACAGGGCTCGCCTACGAGCAGTACTTC. This encodes CASSPWTGLAYEQYF.